Listed below are T cell receptor beta chains from one sample, sequenced in a study of blood T cell repertoires in COVID-19. TCRdb's table, derived via immunoSEQ multiplex PCR, lists solely in-frame clones and lacks some. Here the sample spans a few hundred thousand clones, about 85% being singletons. The sample consisted of peripheral blood. These receptors originate from a woman between 18 and 29 years old with acute or convalescent COVID-19. Both conserved end residues are part of each CDR3. The D gene is left open where the match is weak. Clone sizes are given selectively: once, few, many, or a class where the clone is expanded.

J gene | D gene | clone size | V gene | CDR3 DNA | CDR3 protein
TRBJ2-1 | - | - | TRBV18 | TGTGCCAGCTCACCACCGGCAGGTAAAGTGAATGAGCAGTTCTTC | CASSPPAGKVNEQFF
TRBJ1-1 | - | - | TRBV11-2 | TGTGCCAGCAGTCCAGCGGGGGCATGGTCCACTGAAGCTTTCTTT | CASSPAGAWSTEAFF
TRBJ2-2 | - | once | TRBV6-5 | TGTGCCAGCAACGAAGGAGGACAGCGGCTGTTTTTT | CASNEGGQRLFF
TRBJ2-1 | - | once | TRBV19 | TGTGCCAGTAGTATAGCCACAGGGAGCAATGAGCAGTTCTTC | CASSIATGSNEQFF
TRBJ2-7 | TRBD1 | once | TRBV5-1 | TGCGCCAGCAGCTTGGCCGTGGGACAGACTTACGAGCAGTACTTC | CASSLAVGQTYEQYF
TRBJ1-5 | TRBD1 | - | TRBV9 | TGTGCCAGCAGCGTGGACAGGGTGACGCAGCCCCAGCATTTT | CASSVDRVTQPQHF
TRBJ2-5 | TRBD2 | - | TRBV15 | TGTGCCACCAGCAGAGTGTCGACTAGCGGGGCAGAGACCCAGTACTTC | CATSRVSTSGAETQYF
TRBJ1-1 | - | once | TRBV9 | TGTGCCAGCAGCTCCCGTTCAGACAGGAACACTGAAGCTTTCTTT | CASSSRSDRNTEAFF
TRBJ1-1 | TRBD1 | - | TRBV29-1 | TGCAGCGTTGGCTGGACAGGCCTACGGAAAACTGAAGCTTTCTTT | CSVGWTGLRKTEAFF
TRBJ2-7 | TRBD1 | - | TRBV2 | TGTGCCAGCAATGGGGAACAGGGGGGCTCCTACGAGCAGTACTTC | CASNGEQGGSYEQYF
TRBJ1-1 | - | once | TRBV28 | TGTGCCAGCAGGTCACAGGGAAACACTGAAGCTTTCTTT | CASRSQGNTEAFF
TRBJ1-2 | TRBD1 | - | TRBV19 | TGTGCCAGTAGTACCTACGGACAGGGTTGGAACTATGGCTACACCTTC | CASSTYGQGWNYGYTF
TRBJ2-1 | - | - | TRBV3-1/TRBV3-2 | TGTGCCAGCAGCCAAATGTCTAGCTCCTACAATGAGCAGTTCTTC | CASSQMSSSYNEQFF
TRBJ2-7 | TRBD2 | - | TRBV28 | TGTGCCAGCAGTTTCCTAGCGGGGGGGAACTACGAGCAGTACTTC | CASSFLAGGNYEQYF